The rows below give T cell receptor beta chains drawn from one sample of a study of neurological immune-mediated disorders. TCRdb ran MiXCR on the 5' RACE reads and lists one entry per CDR3 protein. The data contain about 120,000 distinct CDR3 sequences, about 3.2% of them singletons. Sequences were obtained from PBMCs. The receptors were gathered from a woman in her 30s with multiple sclerosis. Both conserved end residues are part of each CDR3. The order of the fields is D gene, J gene, clone size, V gene, CDR3 protein, CDR3 DNA. The D gene is left open where the match is weak. Size is omitted from some rows. Given values are once, few, many or a class for expanded clones.

NA	TRBJ1-4	many	TRBV7-6	CASSLRPTGQEKLFF	TGTGCCAGCAGCCTTAGGCCTACAGGGCAAGAAAAACTGTTTTTT
NA	TRBJ1-1	many	TRBV6-5	CASSYGGEATEAFF	TGTGCCAGCAGTTACGGGGGCGAAGCCACTGAAGCTTTCTTT
NA	TRBJ2-7	few	TRBV20-1	CSDRARGIVEQYF	TGCAGTGATAGAGCTCGCGGGATAGTTGAGCAGTACTTC
NA	TRBJ1-1	many	TRBV10-2	CASSLEQVEAFF	TGCGCCAGCAGTTTGGAACAGGTTGAAGCTTTCTTT
NA	TRBJ2-3	NA	TRBV7-2	CASSLFIGSDTQYF	TGTGCCAGCAGCTTATTTATAGGTTCAGATACGCAGTATTTT
NA	TRBJ1-6	many	TRBV5-6	CASSLTAGDSPLHF	TGTGCCAGCAGCTTGACGGCAGGGGATTCACCCCTCCACTTT
NA	TRBJ1-3	many	TRBV7-6	CASSLTGDGITGNTIYF	TGTGCCAGCAGCTTAACCGGGGACGGGATAACTGGAAACACCATATATTTT
NA	TRBJ2-1	many	TRBV7-9	CASGRQGYNEQFF	TGTGCCAGCGGCAGGCAGGGATACAATGAGCAGTTCTTC
NA	TRBJ2-1	many	TRBV7-2	CASSAITYNEQFF	TGTGCCAGCAGTGCGATTACCTACAATGAGCAGTTCTTC
TRBD2	TRBJ2-3	many	TRBV5-1	CASSPATSGGLGDTQYF	TGCGCCAGCAGTCCTGCGACTAGCGGGGGGTTAGGAGATACGCAGTATTTT
NA	TRBJ1-2	NA	TRBV12-3/TRBV12-4	CASSYGQFNYGYTF	TGTGCCAGCAGCTACGGACAGTTCAACTATGGCTACACCTTC
NA	TRBJ2-7	few	TRBV18	CASSGRGRGSYEQYF	TGTGCCAGCTCGGGCCGCGGGCGAGGCTCCTACGAGCAGTACTTC
NA	TRBJ1-1	many	TRBV2	CASSVIGAGNTEAFF	TGTGCCAGCAGTGTCATAGGGGCGGGGAACACTGAAGCTTTCTTT
NA	TRBJ1-1	many	TRBV30	CAWDRGNTEAFF	TGTGCCTGGGACAGAGGGAACACTGAAGCTTTCTTT
TRBD2	TRBJ2-7	many	TRBV9	CASSVGSGGYEQYF	TGTGCCAGCAGCGTAGGAAGCGGGGGCTACGAGCAGTACTTC
NA	TRBJ1-2	many	TRBV6-1	CASSERVRVSYGYTF	TGTGCCAGCAGTGAGAGGGTGAGGGTCTCCTATGGCTACACCTTC
NA	TRBJ1-1	many	TRBV12-3/TRBV12-4	CASTDGVRQGAFF	TGTGCCAGCACCGATGGGGTCCGCCAGGGAGCTTTCTTT
TRBD2	TRBJ2-3	many	TRBV6-5	CASTRAAGGAGTQYF	TGTGCCAGCACCAGAGCAGCGGGGGGGGCGGGTACGCAGTATTTT
NA	TRBJ1-5	NA	TRBV29-1	CSVGMGQRNQPQHF	TGCAGCGTTGGAATGGGGCAGCGCAATCAGCCCCAGCATTTT
TRBD2	TRBJ2-4	many	TRBV12-3/TRBV12-4	CASSLAMGLAGFKNIQYF	TGTGCCAGCAGTTTAGCTATGGGACTAGCGGGATTCAAAAACATTCAGTACTTC
NA	TRBJ1-2	many	TRBV10-3	CAISETGRRYTF	TGTGCCATCAGTGAGACGGGACGTCGCTACACCTTC
NA	TRBJ2-5	NA	TRBV11-3	CASSLAMTDEQETQYF	TGTGCCAGCAGCTTAGCAATGACGGACGAACAAGAGACCCAGTACTTC
NA	TRBJ1-1	many	TRBV5-1	CASSFTDGTEAFF	TGCGCCAGCAGCTTTACAGATGGGACTGAAGCTTTCTTT
TRBD2	TRBJ2-7	many	TRBV20-1	CSARGDSGKYEQYF	TGCAGTGCTAGAGGTGATAGCGGGAAGTACGAGCAGTACTTC
NA	TRBJ2-3	many	TRBV7-2	CASSLGGRDTQYF	TGTGCCAGCAGCTTAGGAGGCAGAGATACGCAGTATTTT
NA	TRBJ2-2	many	TRBV5-1	CAMLLNTGELFF	TGCGCCATGTTATTGAACACCGGGGAGCTGTTTTTT
TRBD2	TRBJ2-1	NA	TRBV5-1	CASSLSPSGGSNEQFF	TGCGCCAGCAGCTTGTCTCCCTCGGGGGGGTCCAATGAGCAGTTCTTC
NA	TRBJ2-5	NA	TRBV12-3/TRBV12-4	CASSSPRRGGIPLTIRETQYF	TGTGCCAGCAGTTCCCCTCGTAGGGGCGGGATACCACTAACAATACGGGAGACCCAGTACTTC
TRBD2	TRBJ2-4	many	TRBV10-3	CAISESRTSSLAKNIQYF	TGTGCCATCAGTGAGTCGAGGACTAGCAGCCTAGCCAAAAACATTCAGTACTTC
TRBD1	TRBJ1-2	many	TRBV5-1	CASSPPAGQANYGYTF	TGCGCCAGCAGCCCCCCGGCGGGACAGGCTAACTATGGCTACACCTTC
NA	TRBJ1-5	many	TRBV6-2/TRBV6-3	CASSRGPQPQHF	TGTGCCAGCAGCCGAGGGCCGCAGCCCCAGCATTTT
NA	TRBJ1-5	many	TRBV9	CASSAAGESQPQHF	TGTGCCAGCAGCGCCGCCGGGGAGAGCCAGCCCCAGCATTTT
NA	TRBJ1-2	many	TRBV20-1	CSARERGFYGYTF	TGCAGTGCTAGAGAGAGGGGCTTCTATGGCTACACCTTC
NA	TRBJ2-2	many	TRBV9	CASSVERDTGELFF	TGTGCCAGCAGCGTAGAGAGGGACACCGGGGAGCTGTTTTTT
NA	TRBJ1-1	many	TRBV7-2	CASSFGRVNTEAFF	TGTGCCAGCAGCTTTGGGCGGGTGAACACTGAAGCTTTCTTT
NA	TRBJ1-2	many	TRBV3-1	CASSQASGIDHYGYTF	TGTGCCAGCAGCCAAGCCTCTGGGATCGACCACTATGGCTACACCTTC
TRBD1	TRBJ2-1	many	TRBV5-1	CASSWGTGSSYNEQFF	TGCGCCAGCAGCTGGGGGACAGGGAGCTCCTACAATGAGCAGTTCTTC
NA	TRBJ1-5	many	TRBV5-5	CASSLGGGSSQPQHF	TGTGCCAGCAGCTTGGGCGGAGGGAGTAGTCAGCCCCAGCATTTT
NA	TRBJ1-2	many	TRBV18	CASSEDGNYGYTF	TGTGCCAGCTCCGAGGACGGGAACTATGGCTACACCTTC
TRBD2	TRBJ2-3	many	TRBV5-1	CASSLERGGRGDTQYF	TGCGCCAGCAGCTTGGAGCGGGGGGGCCGGGGAGATACGCAGTATTTT
TRBD2	TRBJ2-3	many	TRBV20-1	CSVTPGLAPDTQYF	TGCAGTGTTACTCCGGGACTAGCTCCAGATACGCAGTATTTT
TRBD2	TRBJ2-1	many	TRBV7-9	CASSRLGGRAVEQFF	TGTGCCAGCAGCCGTCTTGGCGGGAGGGCCGTTGAGCAGTTCTTC
NA	TRBJ1-4	many	TRBV12-3/TRBV12-4	CASSLWRADNNEKLFF	TGTGCCAGCAGTCTTTGGAGGGCAGACAATAATGAAAAACTGTTTTTT
NA	TRBJ2-5	many	TRBV2	CASASYQETQYF	TGTGCCAGCGCTTCGTACCAAGAGACCCAGTACTTC
NA	TRBJ1-1	many	TRBV5-1	CASSLKGDTEAFF	TGCGCCAGCAGCTTGAAAGGGGACACTGAAGCTTTCTTT
TRBD1	TRBJ2-5	many	TRBV20-1	CSARGTGETQYF	TGCAGTGCTAGAGGGACAGGGGAGACCCAGTACTTC
NA	TRBJ2-3	many	TRBV5-1	CASSYDRSFTDTQYF	TGCGCCAGCAGCTACGACCGGTCCTTTACAGATACGCAGTATTTT
NA	TRBJ1-1	many	TRBV29-1	CSVEAGNRAAFF	TGCAGCGTTGAAGCAGGGAACAGGGCCGCTTTCTTT
TRBD2	TRBJ2-1	many	TRBV7-2	CASRTSSGGVNNEQFF	TGTGCCAGCAGAACCTCTAGCGGGGGGGTTAACAATGAGCAGTTCTTC